The 30 T cell receptor beta chains reported below all come from one sample, sequenced in a study of blood T cell repertoires in COVID-19. Repertoires were generated with immunoSEQ multiplex PCR, while TCRdb's copy carries only in-frame clones and drops some. Found here are more than 150,000 clones, around 80% of them singletons; the top ten hold under 15%. Sequencing was performed on PBMCs or T cells enriched from blood (not recorded which). Every receptor here comes from a man between 60 and 75 years old who had been exposed to COVID-19.

J is TRBJ2-7 and V is TRBV11-2; D is unresolved. The V end lost 1 base, the J end lost 0 bases, and 7 bases lay between the germline ends. The CDR3 loop spans 14 amino acids. Looked up from germline, CDR1 is SGHAT and CDR2 is FQNNGV. DNA for the CDR3: TGTGCCAGCAGCTTAGTCGCAGTCTCCTACGAGCAGTACTTC. This codes for CASSLVAVSYEQYF.

The chain combines TRBV5-1 with TRBJ2-2; D may be TRBD2 (6 bases). This CDR3 spans 16 amino acids. Germline V gene lookup returns CDR1 SGHRS and CDR2 YFSETQ. Between the trimmed V and J ends, which lost 3 bases and 5 bases, there was a span of 17 bases. This chain's CDR3 is CASSWTPPGATGELFF. The CDR3 bases are TGCGCCAGCAGCTGGACCCCCCCGGGAGCTACCGGGGAGCTGTTTTTT. Variable domain in full (rest from reference TRBV5-1 and TRBJ2-2): KAGVTQTPRYLIKTRGQQVTLSCSPISGHRSVSWYQQTPGQGLQFLFEYFSETQRNKGNFPGRFSGRQFSNSRSEMNVSTLELGDSALYLCASSWTPPGATGELFFGEGSRLTVL.

The gene calls are TRBV3-1 (or the pseudogene TRBV3-2) and TRBJ1-1; 8 bases are a match to TRBD1. CDR1 LGHDT and CDR2 YNNKEL come from the germline V gene (reference sequence). This CDR3 is 14 amino acids long. The ends lost 2 bases at V and 6 bases at J; junction bases unmatched: 5. In DNA, the CDR3 is TGTGCCAGCAGCCAAAAACAGGGGGTCGCTGAAGCTTTCTTT. Its protein is CASSQKQGVAEAFF.

This chain uses TRBV10-3 with TRBJ2-3, with TRBD1 matching over 9 bases. The ends lost 10 bases at V and 4 bases at J; junction bases unmatched: 9. Germline lookup yields CDR1 ENHRY and CDR2 SYGVKD. The CDR3 has 14 residues. CDR3: CATKQGAGADTQYF. CDR3 DNA: TGTGCCACAAAACAGGGGGCTGGGGCAGATACGCAGTATTTT.

The CDR3 DNA reads TGTGCCAGCACTTTCGTGGATACGCAGTATTTT. This codes for CASTFVDTQYF. This chain connects TRBV5-4 to TRBJ2-3; D is unresolved. Trimming removed 6 bases at V and 6 bases at J, with 8 bases between. The CDR3 contains 11 residues. Per the germline V gene, CDR1 is SGHNT and CDR2 is YYREEE (reference sequence). The full variable domain, completed using reference TRBV5-4 and TRBJ2-3, is ETGVTQSPTHLIKTRGQQVTLRCSSQSGHNTVSWYQQALGQGPQFIFQYYREEENGRGNFPPRFSGLQFPNYSSELNVNALELDDSALYLCASTFVDTQYFGPGTRLTVL.

The CDR3 here is CAWRMGSGYNEQFF. Here the CDR3 DNA reads TGTGCCTGGAGGATGGGGAGTGGATACAATGAGCAGTTCTTC. The V call is TRBV30, the J call TRBJ2-1; D possibly corresponds to TRBD2 (5 bases). CDR3 length: 14 residues. CDR1 and CDR2 (germline): GTSNPN, SVGIG (reference sequence). V dropped 3 bases and J dropped 4 bases, with 13 bases sitting between them.

The J gene is TRBJ1-5, the V gene TRBV3-1 (or the pseudogene TRBV3-2); 7 nucleotides align to TRBD1. The CDR3 is made up of 14 amino acids. Germline-derived CDR1 and CDR2 are LGHDT and YNNKEL (reference sequence). With 4 bases clipped from V and 4 bases from J, the junction kept 4 bases outside the gene matches. DNA of the CDR3: TGTGCCAGCAGCCTGGGACAGTTTAATCAGCCCCAGCATTTT. It codes for CASSLGQFNQPQHF.

The chain joins TRBV7-9 to TRBJ2-2, with 7 bases fitting TRBD2. The CDR3 length is 14 residues. V gave up 3 bases and J gave up 4 bases; unmatched junction bases: 2. CDR1 and CDR2 (germline): SEHNR, FQNEAQ (reference sequence). The CDR3 is CASSFGGSTGELFF. For the CDR3, the DNA is TGTGCCAGCAGCTTCGGGGGGTCCACCGGGGAGCTGTTTTTT.

This chain uses TRBV11-3 with TRBJ1-3, with D perhaps matching TRBD1 (5 bases). V dropped 3 bases and J dropped 4 bases, with 13 bases sitting between them. Germline loops: CDR1 SGHNT, CDR2 YENEEA. The CDR3 is made up of 15 amino acids. CDR3 sequence reads: CASSLDQGTGNTIYF. Written as DNA, the CDR3 is TGTGCCAGCAGCTTGGACCAGGGAACAGGAAACACCATATATTTT.

This chain connects TRBV2 to TRBJ1-1; 7 bases align to TRBD1. V shed 8 bases and J 0 bases; nucleotides not matched to a gene: 3. From germline, CDR1 is SNHLY and CDR2 FYNNEI. This CDR3 has 13 amino acids. The CDR3 region has the DNA TGTGCCAGCCGCAGGGGGATGAACACTGAAGCTTTCTTT. Amino acid sequence: CASRRGMNTEAFF.

V and J are TRBV19 and TRBJ1-3, with 8 bases lining up with TRBD1. Germline trimming cut 8 bases from V and 1 base from J; bases unmatched to any gene: 7. Germline V gene sequence: CDR1 LNHDA, CDR2 SQIVND (reference sequence). This CDR3 contains 15 residues. CDR3 in DNA: TGTGCCAGTTGCCCGACAGGGGTATCTGGAAACACCATATATTTT. It is translated as CASCPTGVSGNTIYF.

This clone was picked up many times. J is TRBJ1-2 and V is TRBV9; tentatively, D is TRBD1 (6 bases). This CDR3 comprises 14 residues. The germline V gene encodes CDR1 SGDLS and CDR2 YYNGEE. Trimming removed 4 bases from V and 6 bases from J, with 16 bases in between. The CDR3 is CASSLEDSSDGYTF. For the CDR3, the DNA is TGTGCCAGCAGCCTAGAGGACAGTTCGGATGGCTACACCTTC.

The chain carries TRBV27 and TRBJ1-4; 7 bases match TRBD1. The V gene's germline CDR1 is MNHEY and CDR2 SMNVEV (reference sequence). The CDR3 is 14 residues long. V was clipped by 3 bases and J by 7 bases; unmatched bases: 5. In DNA, the CDR3 is TGTGCCAGCAGTTTTTGGCAGGGGGGTGAAAAACTGTTTTTT. It specifies CASSFWQGGEKLFF.

This chain links TRBV19 with TRBJ1-2, with 8 bases identical to TRBD1. The CDR3 has 14 residues. Germline lookup yields CDR1 LNHDA and CDR2 SQIVND (reference sequence). V lost 2 bases to trimming and J lost 7 bases; unmatched junction nucleotides: 6. The CDR3 DNA reads as TGTGCCAGTAGTATACCGGGACAGGCCCCTGGCTACACCTTC. Translated, it gives CASSIPGQAPGYTF. The full variable domain, its missing parts supplied by reference TRBV19 and TRBJ1-2, is DGGITQSPKYLFRKEGQNVTLSCEQNLNHDAMYWYRQDPGQGLRLIYYSQIVNDFQKGDIAEGYSVSREKKESFPLTVTSAQKNPTAFYLCASSIPGQAPGYTFGSGTRLTVV.

V gene TRBV5-4 combines with J gene TRBJ2-7; TRBD1 aligns across 9 bases. The CDR3 contains 14 residues. Trimming took 4 bases from V and 5 from J; bases not matched to a gene: 7. Per germline, CDR1 SGHNT and CDR2 YYREEE (reference sequence). The CDR3 DNA is TGTGCCAGCAGCAGCGGGACAGGGCGCCACGAGCAGTACTTC. It is translated as CASSSGTGRHEQYF.

V and J are TRBV3-1 (or the pseudogene TRBV3-2) and TRBJ2-4, with D perhaps matching TRBD2 (5 bases). Trimming pared 1 base from V and 1 base from J, leaving 11 bases between. Looked up from germline, CDR1 is LGHDT and CDR2 is YNNKEL (reference sequence). The CDR3 extends over 16 amino acids. This chain's CDR3 is CASSQVAGVAKNIQYF. DNA of the CDR3: TGTGCCAGCAGCCAAGTCGCCGGGGTGGCCAAAAACATTCAGTACTTC.

This sequence joins TRBV9 and TRBJ2-7, with 9 bases that match TRBD2. Germline CDR1 SGDLS, CDR2 YYNGEE. The V and J ends lost 0 bases and 3 bases, in that order; junction bases with no gene match: 4. The CDR3 totals 15 residues. CDR3 residues: CASSVAPSGNYEQYF. The CDR3 DNA reads as TGTGCCAGCAGCGTAGCCCCTAGCGGGAACTACGAGCAGTACTTC.

The gene calls are TRBV7-3 and TRBJ2-1; 13 nucleotides line up with TRBD2. The trim removed 5 bases at V and 10 bases at J, leaving 5 bases unmatched. The CDR3 length is 14 residues. Germline CDR1 SGHTA, CDR2 FQGTGA. CDR3 in amino acids: CASSQPGLAGEQFF. In DNA, the CDR3 is TGTGCCAGCAGCCAACCGGGACTAGCGGGGGAGCAGTTCTTC.

This clone came up once. The chain recombines TRBV5-1 with TRBJ2-3, with 8 bases identical to TRBD1. The CDR3 is made up of 15 amino acids. The junction had 6 bases not matched to a gene; V was cut back by 0 bases and J by 6 bases. CDR1 is SGHRS and CDR2 is YFSETQ in the germline V gene. The CDR3 nucleotides are TGCGCCAGCAGCTTGGAGGACAGGGATGGGGATACGCAGTATTTT. This codes for CASSLEDRDGDTQYF.

This chain uses TRBV6-2 or TRBV6-3 with TRBJ2-7; TRBD2 is a possible D gene (6 bases). The CDR3 is 16 amino acids. CDR1 is MNHEY, CDR2 SVGEGT, per germline. V was clipped by 6 bases and J by 0 bases, with 18 bases between them. Written as DNA, the CDR3 is TGTGCCAGCAGCCCCCCGGGACTCAGGAGCTCCTACGAGCAGTACTTC. This codes for CASSPPGLRSSYEQYF.

The chain couples TRBV19 to TRBJ1-2, with TRBD1 matching over 7 bases. V gave up 5 bases and J gave up 10 bases; unmatched junction bases: 16. Germline CDR1 and CDR2: LNHDA and SQIVND (reference sequence). The CDR3 runs to 15 residues. This CDR3 reads CASSPRQGLLLVYTF. The CDR3 DNA is TGTGCCAGTAGTCCCCGACAGGGACTCTTGTTGGTCTACACCTTC.

This clone came up many times. This chain links TRBV5-4 with TRBJ1-1; TRBD1 matches 8 bases. CDR1 is SGHNT and CDR2 is YYREEE in the germline V gene (reference sequence). V gave up 4 bases and J gave up 1 base; unmatched junction bases: 6. The CDR3 has 15 amino acids. The CDR3 sequence is CASSPRTGPNTEAFF. The CDR3 nucleotides read TGTGCCAGCAGCCCCAGGACAGGGCCGAACACTGAAGCTTTCTTT.

The sample holds one count of this clone. CDR3 DNA sequence: TGTGCCAGCAGTCCTGGACTAGCGGGACCAGAGACCCAGTACTTC. This sequence encodes CASSPGLAGPETQYF. The V call is TRBV2, the J call TRBJ2-5; TRBD2 matches at 12 bases. The length of the CDR3 is 15 residues. Germline CDR1 SNHLY, CDR2 FYNNEI. V lost 5 bases and J lost 4; bases outside the gene matches: 5.

The genes are TRBV27 and TRBJ2-7; 11 bases are shared with TRBD2. Germline CDR1 is MNHEY and CDR2 is SMNVEV (reference sequence). With V trimmed by 2 bases and J by 5 bases, 5 bases remained unmatched. The CDR3 has 15 residues. CDR3 residues: CASSLTSGSSDEQYF. The CDR3 DNA sequence: TGTGCCAGCAGTTTAACTAGCGGGAGTTCGGACGAGCAGTACTTC.

This chain uses TRBV6-5 with TRBJ2-3; a possible D gene is TRBD2 (6 bases). Trimming cost V 2 bases and J 2 bases, with 8 bases left between them. The CDR3 spans 14 residues. CDR1 is MNHEY, CDR2 SVGAGI, per germline. In DNA, the CDR3 is TGTGCCAGCAGTTACGCGGGACTCACAGATACGCAGTATTTT. It translates to CASSYAGLTDTQYF.

The rearrangement uses TRBV10-3 and TRBJ1-1, with TRBD1 matching over 8 bases. Germline V gene data show CDR1 as ENHRY and CDR2 as SYGVKD. V lost 4 bases to trimming and J lost 9 bases; unmatched junction nucleotides: 7. The CDR3 loop spans 13 amino acids. The chain's CDR3 is CAISGGQAAKAFF. CDR3 coding DNA: TGTGCCATCAGTGGGGGACAGGCGGCAAAAGCTTTCTTT.

V is TRBV6-5 and J is TRBJ1-2; no clear D gene. CDR3 size: 15 residues. Trimming took 6 bases from V and 4 from J, leaving 18 bases between them. The germline CDR1 and CDR2 sequences are MNHEY and SVGAGI. CDR3: CASRDPTRAGYGYTF. In DNA, the CDR3 is TGTGCCAGCAGGGATCCGACACGGGCGGGCTATGGCTACACCTTC.

V usage is TRBV11-2 and J usage is TRBJ2-7, with D possibly matching TRBD2 (6 bases). V lost 2 bases to trimming and J lost 5 bases, with 13 bases between them. Germline V gene sequence: CDR1 SGHAT, CDR2 FQNNGV. The length of the CDR3 is 14 residues. The CDR3 spells CASSLPGLLHEQYF. The CDR3 nucleotides read TGTGCCAGCAGCTTACCGGGACTCCTCCACGAGCAGTACTTC.

This chain connects TRBV6-2 or TRBV6-3 to TRBJ1-2; D unresolved. The CDR3 consists of 14 residues. With 7 bases removed from V and 4 bases from J, the gap between germline ends came to 16 bases. CDR1 is MNHEY and CDR2 is SVGEGT in the germline V gene. CDR3 in amino acids: CASTPALSSYGYTF. The DNA of the CDR3 is TGTGCCAGCACCCCGGCTTTGTCGTCCTATGGCTACACCTTC.

V gene TRBV6-2 or TRBV6-3 combines with J gene TRBJ1-1, with D possibly being TRBD1 (6 bases). CDR3 length: 13 amino acids. V lost 5 bases, J lost 0 bases, and 7 bases lay in between. The germline V gene encodes CDR1 MNHEY and CDR2 SVGEGT. The CDR3 sequence: CASSGTMNTEAFF. The CDR3 region has the DNA TGTGCCAGCAGTGGGACAATGAACACTGAAGCTTTCTTT.